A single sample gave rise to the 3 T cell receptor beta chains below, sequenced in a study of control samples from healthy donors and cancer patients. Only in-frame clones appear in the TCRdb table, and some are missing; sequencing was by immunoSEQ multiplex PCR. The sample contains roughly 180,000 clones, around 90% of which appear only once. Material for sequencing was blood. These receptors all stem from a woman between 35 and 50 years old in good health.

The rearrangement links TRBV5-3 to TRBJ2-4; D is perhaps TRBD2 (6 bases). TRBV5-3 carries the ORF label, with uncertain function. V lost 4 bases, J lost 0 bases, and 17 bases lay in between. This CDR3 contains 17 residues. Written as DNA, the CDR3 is TGTGCCAGAAGCCCGGAGGGGACGGAAGTAGCCAAAAACATTCAGTACTTC. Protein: CARSPEGTEVAKNIQYF.

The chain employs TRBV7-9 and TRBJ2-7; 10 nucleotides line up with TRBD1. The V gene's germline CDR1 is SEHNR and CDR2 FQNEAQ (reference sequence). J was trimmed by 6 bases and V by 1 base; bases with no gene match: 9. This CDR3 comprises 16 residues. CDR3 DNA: TGTGCCAGCAGCTTAGTACCTGGACAGGGGGAAACCGAGCAGTACTTC. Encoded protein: CASSLVPGQGETEQYF. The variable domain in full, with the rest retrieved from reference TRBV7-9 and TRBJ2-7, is DTGVSQNPRHKITKRGQNVTFRCDPISEHNRLYWYRQTLGQGPEFLTYFQNEAQLEKSRLLSDRFSAERPKGSFSTLEIQRTEQGDSAMYLCASSLVPGQGETEQYFGPGTRLTVT.

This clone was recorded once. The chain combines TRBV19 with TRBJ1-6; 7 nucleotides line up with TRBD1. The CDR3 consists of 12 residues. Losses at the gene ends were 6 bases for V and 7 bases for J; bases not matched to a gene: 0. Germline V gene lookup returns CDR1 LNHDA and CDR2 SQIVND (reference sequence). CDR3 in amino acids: CASRTGNSPLHF. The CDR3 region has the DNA TGTGCCAGTAGGACAGGGAATTCACCCCTCCACTTT.